The present T cell receptor (beta chain) was sequenced within a study of blood T cells in healthy people across ages. A second PCR, run for about 7 to 11 cycles, used a sample-barcoded 5' primer plus a J-beta primer mix. Each CDR3 protein gets one entry after TCRdb re-called the 5' RACE reads with MiXCR. The table records about 1.1 million distinct CDR3 sequences, about two fifths of them present only once. CDR1 is KGHDR and CDR2 is SFDVKD in the germline V gene. The V gene lost 3 bases and the J gene lost 3 bases, with 17 bases spanning the gap. The CDR3 totals 17 residues. The gene calls are TRBV24-1 and TRBJ2-1; tentatively, D is TRBD1 (7 bases). Sequencing was performed on blood. The clonotype comes from a man younger than 35 in good health. CDR3 in DNA: TGTGCCACCAGTGATCCCAACAGGGGAGGAGGCTACAATGAGCAGTTCTTC. Protein sequence: CATSDPNRGGGYNEQFF.